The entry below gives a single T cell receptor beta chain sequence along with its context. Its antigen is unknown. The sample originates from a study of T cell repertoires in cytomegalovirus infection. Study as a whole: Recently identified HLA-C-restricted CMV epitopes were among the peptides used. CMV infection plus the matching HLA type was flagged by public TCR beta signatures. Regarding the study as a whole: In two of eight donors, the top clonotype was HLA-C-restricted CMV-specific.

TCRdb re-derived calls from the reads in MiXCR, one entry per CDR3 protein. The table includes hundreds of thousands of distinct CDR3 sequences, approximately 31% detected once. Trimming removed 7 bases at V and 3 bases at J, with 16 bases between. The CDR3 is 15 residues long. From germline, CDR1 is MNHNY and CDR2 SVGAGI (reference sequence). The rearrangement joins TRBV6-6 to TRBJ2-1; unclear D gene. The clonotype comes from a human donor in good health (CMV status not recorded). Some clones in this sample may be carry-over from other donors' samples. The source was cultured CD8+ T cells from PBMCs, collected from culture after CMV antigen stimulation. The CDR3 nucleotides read TGTGCCAGCACCCTTTCCCCAGGCAACTACAATGAGCAGTTCTTC. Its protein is CASTLSPGNYNEQFF.